This TCR beta chain is drawn from a study of T cells after posttransplantation cyclophosphamide. The method was immunoSEQ multiplex PCR; TCRdb's version includes in-frame clones alone and lacks a portion of them. The sample has some 30,000 clones, about 91% seen once; the top ten hold approximately 0.1%. CDR1 is LNHDA and CDR2 is SQIVND in the germline V gene (reference sequence). V was trimmed by 2 bases and J by 3 bases, leaving 8 bases between them. The length of the CDR3 is 14 residues. Cells defined as naive were viable CD3+CD4+ or CD3+CD8+ and CCR7+CD45RA+CD45RO-CD95-CD27+CD28+. This TCR derives from a young man in good health and a related stem cell transplant donor. The chain combines TRBV19 with TRBJ1-5; perhaps TRBD1 as D (6 bases). Sequencing input: naive CD4+ T cells sorted from blood. The CDR3 protein is CASSIRDNNQPQHF. Here the CDR3 DNA reads TGTGCCAGTAGTATAAGGGACAACAATCAGCCCCAGCATTTT.